One and the same sample provided the 21 T cell receptor beta chains below, sequenced in a study of response to subunit inactivated influenza vaccine. TCRdb processed the RT-PCR reads anew with MiXCR; each CDR3 protein has one entry. The top ten hold more than 10% of the sample, which has approximately 480,000 distinct CDR3 sequences, about 10% seen once. The sequenced sample was PBMCs from blood, obtained roughly 45 days after vaccination. These receptors all stem from a man aged 45-60 years who received an inactivated influenza vaccine.

V usage is TRBV7-2 and J usage is TRBJ2-1; D not certain. Germline-derived CDR1 and CDR2 are SGHTA and FQGNSA. V was clipped by 0 bases and J by 0 bases, with 9 bases between them. CDR3 length: 16 amino acids. The CDR3 DNA follows: TGTGCCAGCAGCTTAGCGTGTGACCCCTCCTACAATGAGCAGTTCTTC. Translated, it gives CASSLACDPSYNEQFF.

The chain employs TRBV2 and TRBJ1-2, with D perhaps TRBD1 (6 bases). The CDR3 loop spans 12 amino acids. V was trimmed by 8 bases and J by 8 bases, leaving 15 bases between them. Germline V lookup: CDR1 SNHLY, CDR2 FYNNEI. CDR3 sequence (DNA): TGTGCCAGCGGGCTATACAGGGAGGGCTACACCTTC. Protein: CASGLYREGYTF.

V usage is TRBV4-3 and J usage is TRBJ2-1; the match to TRBD2 covers 12 bases. Germline-derived CDR1 and CDR2 are LGHNA and YSLEER. The CDR3 loop spans 16 amino acids. Trimming took 6 bases from V and 6 from J; bases not matched to a gene: 9. This CDR3 is CASRPRTSGTGNEQFF. The CDR3 nucleotides are TGCGCCAGCAGACCTCGGACTAGCGGGACTGGCAATGAGCAGTTCTTC.

This clonotype was detected many times. CDR3 amino acids: CASSLARQQETQYF. CDR3 DNA sequence: TGTGCCAGCAGCTTAGCCAGACAGCAAGAGACCCAGTACTTC. The J gene is TRBJ2-5, the V gene TRBV7-6; D may be TRBD1 (5 bases). This CDR3 is 14 amino acids long. V shed 0 bases and J shed 2 bases, with 7 bases lying between them. Germline CDR1 reads SGHVS; CDR2 reads FNYEAQ.

The V call is TRBV6-1, the J call TRBJ2-5, with TRBD1 matching over 11 bases. The CDR3 totals 14 residues. The ends lost 5 bases at V and 7 bases at J; junction bases unmatched: 6. CDR1 and CDR2 from the germline V gene are MNHNS and SASEGT. CDR3 in amino acids: CASSTDRGLGTQYF. The CDR3 nucleotides are TGTGCCAGCAGTACGGACAGGGGGCTTGGGACCCAGTACTTC.

There are many counts of this clonotype. This chain's CDR3 is CASSSIAGGAREQYF. The CDR3 region has the DNA TGTGCCAGCAGCTCAATAGCGGGAGGGGCCCGCGAGCAGTACTTC. This chain links TRBV7-2 with TRBJ2-7, with 11 bases fitting TRBD2. The CDR3 totals 15 residues. Trimming cost V 4 bases and J 6 bases; bases outside gene matches: 8. Germline-derived CDR1 and CDR2 are SGHTA and FQGNSA.

The table lists this clonotype with many counts. CDR3 sequence: CASSQELGGFTHNEQFF. The CDR3 bases are TGCGCCAGCAGCCAAGAACTTGGAGGGTTTACTCACAATGAGCAGTTCTTC. The chain is built from TRBV4-3 and TRBJ2-1; D may be TRBD2 (6 bases). This CDR3 contains 17 residues. Germline V gene sequence: CDR1 LGHNA, CDR2 YSLEER. Between the trimmed V and J ends, which lost 0 bases and 5 bases, there was a span of 17 bases.

This clonotype was detected ten times or more. The genes are TRBV20-1 and TRBJ2-5; TRBD2 aligns across 7 bases. The CDR3 has 13 residues. Losses at the gene ends were 4 bases for V and 4 bases for J; bases not matched to a gene: 6. Per germline, CDR1 DFQATT and CDR2 SNEGSKA (reference sequence). The CDR3 reads CSAIYLAGETQYF. The CDR3 DNA follows: TGCAGTGCTATCTATTTAGCGGGAGAGACCCAGTACTTC.

This clonotype was recorded at least ten times. This rearrangement joins TRBV6-1 to TRBJ1-1; TRBD1 aligns across 7 bases. The germline CDR1 and CDR2 sequences are MNHNS and SASEGT. J was trimmed by 0 bases and V by 5 bases; bases with no gene match: 6. The CDR3 is 15 amino acids. CDR3: CASSLYRGLNTEAFF. CDR3 coding DNA: TGTGCCAGCAGTCTATACAGGGGCCTGAACACTGAAGCTTTCTTT.

This clonotype was counted between two and nine times. The gene calls are TRBV7-9 and TRBJ2-7; D remains unclear. Per the germline V gene, CDR1 is SEHNR and CDR2 is FQNEAQ (reference sequence). This CDR3 spans 12 amino acids. V was pared by 1 base and J by 6 bases, with 7 bases between. In DNA form, the CDR3 reads TGTGCCAGCAGCTTAGGGCGGCTCGAGCAGTACTTC. Translating it yields CASSLGRLEQYF.

Ten or more counts support this clonotype. V and J are TRBV5-1 and TRBJ2-1, with TRBD2 matching over 7 bases. The CDR3 length is 15 residues. The V segment lost 1 base and the J segment 3 bases; nucleotides outside the gene matches: 4. The germline gives CDR1 SGHRS, CDR2 YFSETQ. The CDR3 coding sequence is TGCGCCAGCAGCTTGTCTGCGGGAGACTACAATGAGCAGTTCTTC. It is translated as CASSLSAGDYNEQFF.

This chain connects TRBV11-2 to TRBJ1-1; weak D call: TRBD1 (6 bases). Germline V gene data show CDR1 as SGHAT and CDR2 as FQNNGV. V lost 1 base to trimming and J lost 1 base, with 13 bases between them. The CDR3 runs to 16 residues. In DNA form, the CDR3 reads TGTGCCAGCAGCTTAGGAAACAGGGTCCCGAACACTGAAGCTTTCTTT. Amino acid sequence: CASSLGNRVPNTEAFF.

This clonotype was observed a few times. The chain recombines TRBV20-1 with TRBJ2-7, with TRBD2 matching over 11 bases. The CDR3 loop spans 14 amino acids. The V segment lost 6 bases and the J segment 2 bases; nucleotides outside the gene matches: 6. CDR1 DFQATT and CDR2 SNEGSKA come from the germline V gene (reference sequence). CDR3 in DNA: TGCAGTGCGCGGAGACTAGCGGGGACCTACGAGCAGTACTTC. This gives the protein CSARRLAGTYEQYF.

V is TRBV20-1 and J is TRBJ2-7, with TRBD1 as a possible D gene (6 bases). CDR1 DFQATT and CDR2 SNEGSKA come from the germline V gene (reference sequence). The CDR3 covers 14 residues. The V gene lost 6 bases and the J gene lost 2 bases, with 17 bases spanning the gap. CDR3 protein: CSAKRQVTTYEQYF. As DNA, the CDR3 is TGCAGTGCCAAAAGACAGGTAACGACCTACGAGCAGTACTTC.

This clonotype was detected only a few times. V gene TRBV15 combines with J gene TRBJ2-7, with D perhaps TRBD1 (6 bases). V shed 0 bases and J shed 11 bases, with 11 bases lying between them. This CDR3 region has 12 residues. Germline V CDR1 and CDR2: LNHNV, YYDKDF (reference sequence). The CDR3 region has the DNA TGTGCCACCAGCAGAGATAGGGGGACAAAGTACTTC. Protein: CATSRDRGTKYF. Full variable domain (outside the CDR3, taken from reference TRBV15 and TRBJ2-7): DAMVIQNPRYQVTQFGKPVTLSCSQTLNHNVMYWYQQKSSQAPKLLFHYYDKDFNNEADTPDNFQSRRPNTSFCFLDIRSPGLGDTAMYLCATSRDRGTKYFGPGTRLTVT.

This clonotype was seen only a few times. The chain employs TRBV24-1 and TRBJ2-1, with D maybe TRBD2 (5 bases). This CDR3 is built from 14 residues. V shed 3 bases and J shed 7 bases, with 12 bases lying between them. CDR1 and CDR2 (germline): KGHDR, SFDVKD. Written as DNA, the CDR3 is TGTGCCACCAGTGATAACGGGGATTGGAATGAGCAGTTCTTC. Protein: CATSDNGDWNEQFF.

The sample holds many counts of this clonotype. V gene TRBV20-1 combines with J gene TRBJ2-1; 8 bases fit TRBD2. This CDR3 comprises 14 residues. Trimming took 5 bases from V and 3 from J; bases not matched to a gene: 6. The V gene's germline CDR1 is DFQATT and CDR2 SNEGSKA (reference sequence). CDR3 nucleotides: TGCAGTGCTCGTCCACTAGCGGTCTACAATGAGCAGTTCTTC. It specifies CSARPLAVYNEQFF.

This clonotype was detected ten times or more. The chain carries TRBV10-3 and TRBJ2-2; 7 nucleotides match TRBD1. In germline, CDR1 is ENHRY, CDR2 SYGVKD. The CDR3 is made up of 13 amino acids. After removal of 6 bases from V and 7 bases from J, the junction contained 5 bases not matched to a gene. CDR3 DNA sequence: TGTGCCATCAGACCTACAGGGGACGGGGAGCTGTTTTTT. Its protein is CAIRPTGDGELFF.

This clonotype was counted ten times or more. V and J are TRBV6-2 or TRBV6-3 and TRBJ2-7, with D possibly being TRBD2 (7 bases). Germline-derived CDR1 and CDR2 are MNHEY and SVGEGT. V was shortened by 0 bases and J by 4 bases, with 13 bases between the two germline ends. The CDR3 consists of 15 residues. This chain's CDR3 is CASSYSAGAAYEQYF. In DNA form, the CDR3 reads TGTGCCAGCAGTTACTCGGCGGGGGCTGCTTACGAGCAGTACTTC.

This chain connects TRBV18 to TRBJ2-7; 9 nucleotides line up with TRBD1. V lost 0 bases, J lost 6 bases, and 6 bases stayed unmatched. Looked up from germline, CDR1 is KGHSH and CDR2 is LQKENI. The CDR3 is 15 residues long. CDR3 nucleotides: TGTGCCAGCTCACCACCGTCGGACAGGGGAGGCGAGCAGTACTTC. Protein sequence: CASSPPSDRGGEQYF.

This clonotype was seen repeatedly, ten times or more. The J gene is TRBJ1-5, the V gene TRBV20-1; D uncertain. Looked up from germline, CDR1 is DFQATT and CDR2 is SNEGSKA (reference sequence). The germline V and J ends were trimmed by 0 bases and 0 bases, with 9 bases remaining between them. This CDR3 region has 15 residues. The CDR3 coding sequence is TGCAGTGCTAGAGACAGGCTTTATAGCAATCAGCCCCAGCATTTT. Amino acid sequence: CSARDRLYSNQPQHF.